A single sample gave rise to the 14 T cell receptor beta chains below, sequenced in a study of Ad26.COV2.S vaccination and SARS-CoV-2 variants. Treatment of the sample: over 15 received Ad26.COV2.S at low or high dose, single or two shots; roughly five received placebo; per-sample allocation not given. Following the first vaccine or placebo injection, samples were taken on day 63. Assay: immunoSEQ multiplex PCR; the TCRdb copy retains only in-frame clones and omits some. Of about 250,000 clones in the sample, around 87% were seen once. The source was peripheral blood, collected in a trial of Ad26.COV2.S vaccine versus placebo. These receptors were obtained from a person aged 18-60 years who received the Ad26.COV2.S COVID-19 vaccine or a placebo.

Written as DNA, the CDR3 is TGCGCCAGCAGCTTGAGGCTAGCGGGGGCAGAGACCCAGTACTTC. It encodes CASSLRLAGAETQYF. This chain joins TRBV5-1 and TRBJ2-5, with 10 bases matching TRBD2. Germline trimming cut 1 base from V and 4 bases from J; bases unmatched to any gene: 4. The CDR3 runs to 15 residues. Germline values: CDR1 SGHRS, CDR2 YFSETQ.

This chain uses TRBV5-1 with TRBJ2-7, with D possibly matching TRBD1 (7 bases). This CDR3 comprises 16 residues. Per germline, CDR1 SGHRS and CDR2 YFSETQ. The V end was cut by 0 bases, the J end by 0 bases, with 13 bases between. The CDR3 here is CASSLVSQGGSYEQYF. The CDR3, as DNA: TGCGCCAGCAGCTTGGTTTCCCAGGGGGGCTCCTACGAGCAGTACTTC.

This chain uses TRBV19 with TRBJ1-6, with D perhaps matching TRBD1 (5 bases). This CDR3 contains 19 residues. Trimming took off 5 bases at V and 0 bases at J, with 20 bases between the two ends. Germline loops: CDR1 LNHDA, CDR2 SQIVND (reference sequence). CDR3 sequence (DNA): TGTGCCAGTAGTGGATACGGGACCCCCGGCAGCTCCTATAATTCACCCCTCCACTTT. Translation gives CASSGYGTPGSSYNSPLHF.

This clone was seen once. V usage is TRBV12-3 or TRBV12-4 and J usage is TRBJ1-1, with D maybe TRBD1 (6 bases). This CDR3 spans 13 amino acids. Between the trimmed V and J ends, which lost 8 bases and 2 bases, there was a span of 12 bases. The CDR3 nucleotides read TGTGCCAGCGGGGGCGCAGCCAACACTGAAGCTTTCTTT. Translating gives CASGGAANTEAFF.

The chain employs TRBV12-3 or TRBV12-4 and TRBJ2-7; D ambiguous. The CDR3 loop spans 13 amino acids. The V end was cut by 1 base, the J end by 6 bases, with 10 bases between. The CDR3 DNA reads TGTGCCAGCAGTTTAGGAGGCTACTCCGAGCAGTACTTC. Translating gives CASSLGGYSEQYF.

The J gene is TRBJ2-5, the V gene TRBV9, with D perhaps matching TRBD1 (6 bases). Trimming left V 0 bases short and J 5 bases short, with 8 bases between. The CDR3 loop spans 13 amino acids. From germline, CDR1 is SGDLS and CDR2 YYNGEE. DNA of the CDR3: TGTGCCAGCAGCGTAGCAGGGGTGGAGACCCAGTACTTC. This codes for CASSVAGVETQYF.

This chain joins TRBV12-3 or TRBV12-4 and TRBJ1-2, with D possibly TRBD1 on 5 matching bases. The CDR3 sequence is 12 residues long. Trimming stripped 3 bases from V and 5 bases from J, with 7 bases between. DNA of the CDR3: TGTGCCAGCAGTTTTGGGGGATATGGCTACACCTTC. Translated, it gives CASSFGGYGYTF.

The chain couples TRBV2 to TRBJ1-5; 10 positions match TRBD1. V was pared by 8 bases and J by 3 bases, with 4 bases of the junction left unmatched. Looked up from germline, CDR1 is SNHLY and CDR2 is FYNNEI. The CDR3 totals 14 residues. CDR3 in amino acids: CASGTGATNQPQHF. For the CDR3, the DNA is TGTGCCAGCGGGACAGGGGCGACCAATCAGCCCCAGCATTTT.

The CDR3 DNA sequence: TGCGCCAGCAGCCGGGGTGGTTCTTCGGGCAATCAGCCCCAGCATTTT. Translated, it gives CASSRGGSSGNQPQHF. V usage is TRBV5-1 and J usage is TRBJ1-5; D remains ambiguous. Germline assignment: CDR1 SGHRS and CDR2 YFSETQ. The V and J ends lost 4 bases and 2 bases respectively, with 16 bases between them. This CDR3 spans 16 amino acids.

This chain links TRBV9 with TRBJ1-1; D unresolved. V lost 0 bases and J 5 bases, leaving 14 bases between the germline ends. The CDR3 covers 15 residues. Germline V gene sequence: CDR1 SGDLS, CDR2 YYNGEE. The CDR3: CASSVDTRVRTEAFF. In nucleotides, the CDR3 is TGTGCCAGCAGCGTAGATACCCGGGTGAGAACTGAAGCTTTCTTT.

The V and J genes are TRBV27 and TRBJ2-5, with D perhaps assigned TRBD1 or TRBD2 (7 bases each). With 5 bases removed from V and 5 bases from J, the gap between germline ends came to 15 bases. This CDR3 is 14 amino acids long. The germline V gene has CDR1 MNHEY and CDR2 SMNVEV (reference sequence). The CDR3 sequence: CASSLQGREETQYF. In nucleotides, the CDR3 is TGTGCCAGCAGTCTACAGGGGAGGGAGGAGACCCAGTACTTC.

The rearrangement uses TRBV10-1 and TRBJ1-1; 12 bases fit TRBD1. The trim removed 8 bases at V and 5 bases at J, leaving 9 bases unmatched. Germline V gene sequence: CDR1 WNHNN, CDR2 SYGVQD (reference sequence). The length of the CDR3 is 15 residues. In nucleotides, the CDR3 is TGCGCCAGCGTGGGACAGGGGGCTGTAGGAACTGAAGCTTTCTTT. This codes for CASVGQGAVGTEAFF.

The rearrangement links TRBV11-3 to TRBJ1-1; D gene ambiguous. Germline CDR1 reads SGHNT; CDR2 reads YENEEA. This CDR3 is 13 amino acids long. With 3 bases removed from V and 1 base from J, the gap between germline ends came to 6 bases. The CDR3 bases are TGTGCCAGCAGCTTTGCGGGGAACACTGAAGCTTTCTTT. Translated, it gives CASSFAGNTEAFF.

In this sample, this clone turned up a few times. The chain carries TRBV13 and TRBJ2-7; TRBD2 might be the D (5 bases). V shed 4 bases and J shed 2 bases, with 12 bases lying between them. The CDR3 totals 14 residues. Germline CDR1 and CDR2: PRHDT and FYEKMQ (reference sequence). CDR3 nucleotide sequence: TGTGCCAGCAGCTCCTCCGGGGAGACCTACGAGCAGTACTTC. Its translation: CASSSSGETYEQYF.